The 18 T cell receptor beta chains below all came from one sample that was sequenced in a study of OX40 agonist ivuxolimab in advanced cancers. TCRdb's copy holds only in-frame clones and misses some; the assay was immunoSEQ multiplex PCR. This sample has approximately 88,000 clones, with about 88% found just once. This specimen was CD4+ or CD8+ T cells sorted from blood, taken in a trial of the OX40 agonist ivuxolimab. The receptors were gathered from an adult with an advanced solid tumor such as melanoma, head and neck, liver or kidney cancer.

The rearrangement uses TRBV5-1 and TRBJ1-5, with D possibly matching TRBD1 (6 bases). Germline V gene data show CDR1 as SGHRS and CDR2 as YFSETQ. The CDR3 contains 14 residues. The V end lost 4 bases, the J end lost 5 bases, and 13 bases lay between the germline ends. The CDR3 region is CASSPSTGHQPQHF. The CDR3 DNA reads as TGCGCCAGCAGCCCCTCGACAGGACATCAGCCCCAGCATTTT.

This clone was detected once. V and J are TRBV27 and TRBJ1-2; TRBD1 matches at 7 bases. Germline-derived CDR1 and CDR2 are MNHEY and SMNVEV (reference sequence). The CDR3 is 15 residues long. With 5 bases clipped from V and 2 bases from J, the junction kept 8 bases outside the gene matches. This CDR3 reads CASSARQGWNYGYTF. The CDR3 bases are TGTGCCAGCAGTGCCCGACAGGGATGGAACTATGGCTACACCTTC.

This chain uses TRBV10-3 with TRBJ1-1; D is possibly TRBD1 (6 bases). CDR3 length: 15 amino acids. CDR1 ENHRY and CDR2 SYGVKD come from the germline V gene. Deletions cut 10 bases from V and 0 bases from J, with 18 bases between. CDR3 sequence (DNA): TGTGCCACCGGGGGAAGGGGGGACCTGAACACTGAAGCTTTCTTT. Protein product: CATGGRGDLNTEAFF.

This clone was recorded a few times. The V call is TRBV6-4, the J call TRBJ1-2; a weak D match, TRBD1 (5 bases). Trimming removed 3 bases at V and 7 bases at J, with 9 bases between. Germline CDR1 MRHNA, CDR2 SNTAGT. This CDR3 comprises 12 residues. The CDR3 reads CASSDQGRGYTF. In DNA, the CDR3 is TGTGCCAGCAGTGATCAGGGACGTGGCTACACCTTC.

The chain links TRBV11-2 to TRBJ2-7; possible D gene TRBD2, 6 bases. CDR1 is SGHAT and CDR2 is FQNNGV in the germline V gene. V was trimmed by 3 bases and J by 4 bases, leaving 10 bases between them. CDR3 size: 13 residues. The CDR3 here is CASSFRRGYEQYF. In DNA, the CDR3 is TGTGCCAGCAGCTTCCGGCGGGGATACGAGCAGTACTTC.

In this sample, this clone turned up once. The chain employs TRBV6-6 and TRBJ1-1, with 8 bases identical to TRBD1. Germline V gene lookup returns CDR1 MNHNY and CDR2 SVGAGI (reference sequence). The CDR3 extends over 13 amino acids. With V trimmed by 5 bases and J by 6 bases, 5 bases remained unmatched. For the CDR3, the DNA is TGTGCCAGCAGTCCATCAGGGGGCTCTGAAGCTTTCTTT. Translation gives CASSPSGGSEAFF.

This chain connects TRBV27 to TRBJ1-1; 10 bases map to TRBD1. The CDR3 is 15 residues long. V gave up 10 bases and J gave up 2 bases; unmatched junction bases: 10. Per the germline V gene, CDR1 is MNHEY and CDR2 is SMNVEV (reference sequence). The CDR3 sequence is CATIDRGRGNTEAFF. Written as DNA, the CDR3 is TGTGCCACAATTGACAGGGGGCGAGGAAACACTGAAGCTTTCTTT.

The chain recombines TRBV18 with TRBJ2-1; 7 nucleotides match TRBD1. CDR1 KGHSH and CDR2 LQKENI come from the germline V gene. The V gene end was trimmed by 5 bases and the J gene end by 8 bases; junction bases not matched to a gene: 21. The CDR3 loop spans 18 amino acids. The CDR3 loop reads CASSSLHTTGLGVDEQFF. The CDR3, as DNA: TGTGCCAGCTCATCCCTACATACGACAGGGTTGGGAGTAGATGAGCAGTTCTTC.

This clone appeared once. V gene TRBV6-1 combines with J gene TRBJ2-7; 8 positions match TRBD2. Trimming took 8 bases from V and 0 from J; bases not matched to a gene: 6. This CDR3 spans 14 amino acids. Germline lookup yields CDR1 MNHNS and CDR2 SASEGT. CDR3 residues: CASHRTSSSYEQYF. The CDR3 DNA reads TGTGCCAGCCACCGGACTAGCAGCTCCTACGAGCAGTACTTC.

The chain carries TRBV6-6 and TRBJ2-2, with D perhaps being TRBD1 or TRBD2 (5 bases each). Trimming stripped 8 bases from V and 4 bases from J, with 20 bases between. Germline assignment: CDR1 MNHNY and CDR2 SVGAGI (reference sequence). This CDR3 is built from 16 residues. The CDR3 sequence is CASYYRRVGSTGELFF. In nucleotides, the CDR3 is TGTGCCAGCTACTACAGGAGAGTTGGGAGCACCGGGGAGCTGTTTTTT.

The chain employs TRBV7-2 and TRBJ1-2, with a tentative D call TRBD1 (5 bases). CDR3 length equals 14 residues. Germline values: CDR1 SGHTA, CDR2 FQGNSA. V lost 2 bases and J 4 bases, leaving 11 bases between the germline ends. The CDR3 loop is CASSLITGGYGYTF. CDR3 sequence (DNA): TGTGCCAGCAGCTTAATCACAGGTGGCTATGGCTACACCTTC. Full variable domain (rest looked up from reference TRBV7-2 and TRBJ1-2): GAGVSQSPSNKVTEKGKDVELRCDPISGHTALYWYRQSLGQGLEFLIYFQGNSAPDKSGLPSDRFSAERTGGSVSTLTIQRTQQEDSAVYLCASSLITGGYGYTFGSGTRLTVV.

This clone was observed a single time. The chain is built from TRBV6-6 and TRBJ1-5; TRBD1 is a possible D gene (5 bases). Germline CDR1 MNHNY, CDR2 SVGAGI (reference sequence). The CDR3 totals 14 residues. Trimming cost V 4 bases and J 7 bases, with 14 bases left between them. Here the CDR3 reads CASSLGVIRQPQHF. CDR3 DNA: TGTGCCAGCAGTTTAGGGGTTATCCGACAGCCCCAGCATTTT.

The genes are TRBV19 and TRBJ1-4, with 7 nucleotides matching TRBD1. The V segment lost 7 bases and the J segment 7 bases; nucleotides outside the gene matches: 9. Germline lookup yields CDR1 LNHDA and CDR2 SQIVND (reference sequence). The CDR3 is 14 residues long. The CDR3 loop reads CASKRQGDGEKLFF. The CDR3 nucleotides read TGTGCCAGTAAAAGGCAGGGGGACGGTGAAAAACTGTTTTTT.

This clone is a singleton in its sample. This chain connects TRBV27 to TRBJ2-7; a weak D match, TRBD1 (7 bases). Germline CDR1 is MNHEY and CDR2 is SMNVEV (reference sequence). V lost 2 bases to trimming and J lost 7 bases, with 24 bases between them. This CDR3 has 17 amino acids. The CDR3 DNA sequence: TGTGCCAGCAGTTTACGCAGACAGGGTCGGGGGATTTGGGAGCAGTACTTC. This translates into CASSLRRQGRGIWEQYF.

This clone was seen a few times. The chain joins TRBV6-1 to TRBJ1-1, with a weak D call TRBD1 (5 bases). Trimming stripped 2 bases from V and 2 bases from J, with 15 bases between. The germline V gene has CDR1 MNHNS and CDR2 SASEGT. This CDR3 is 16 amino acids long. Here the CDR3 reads CASSEIPGLLNTEAFF. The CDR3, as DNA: TGTGCCAGCAGTGAAATCCCGGGACTCCTCAACACTGAAGCTTTCTTT.

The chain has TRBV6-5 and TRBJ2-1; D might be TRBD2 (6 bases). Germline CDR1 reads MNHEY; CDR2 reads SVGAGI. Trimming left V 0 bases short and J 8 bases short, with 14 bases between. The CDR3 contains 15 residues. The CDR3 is CASSYSSSRDYEQFF. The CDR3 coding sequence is TGTGCCAGCAGTTACTCGAGTAGTAGGGACTATGAGCAGTTCTTC.

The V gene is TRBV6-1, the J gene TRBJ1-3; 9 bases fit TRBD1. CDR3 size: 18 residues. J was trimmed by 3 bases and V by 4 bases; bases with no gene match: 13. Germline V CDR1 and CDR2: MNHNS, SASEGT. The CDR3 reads CASSAPGQGRPLGNTIYF. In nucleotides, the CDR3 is TGTGCCAGCAGTGCTCCGGGACAGGGTAGACCCCTTGGAAACACCATATATTTT.

CDR3 sequence reads: CAISEIRQSNYGYTF. CDR3 nucleotides: TGTGCCATCAGTGAGATCCGACAGTCTAACTATGGCTACACCTTC. This chain uses TRBV10-3 with TRBJ1-2; D may be TRBD1 (5 bases). The CDR3 is made up of 15 amino acids. V lost 2 bases and J lost 0, with 10 bases in between. Germline-derived CDR1 and CDR2 are ENHRY and SYGVKD.